These T cell receptor beta chains were read from a single sample in a study of T-cell memory formation after mild COVID-19. TCRdb processed the 5' RACE reads anew with MiXCR; each CDR3 protein has one entry. The data contain 400,000 to 500,000 distinct CDR3 sequences, around 20% of them singletons. Sequencing was done on a sample of PBMCs or a T cell subset sorted from them (not recorded which). The receptors derive from an adult woman who had mild COVID-19 (a few samples of this study predate the infection). Cell type and time point are not known. CDR3s include the opening cysteine and the closing phenylalanine or tryptophan. The D gene is left open where the match is weak. Clone size is not always given. Where it is, it says once, few, many or a class for expanded clones.

clone size | CDR3 length | J gene | D gene | V gene | CDR3 protein | CDR3 DNA
few | 17 | TRBJ2-5 | TRBD1 | TRBV4-3 | CASSQERDPTGGETQYF | TGCGCCAGCAGCCAAGAGAGAGATCCTACAGGGGGGGAGACCCAGTACTTC
. | 15 | TRBJ1-5 | TRBD1 | TRBV6-5 | CASKRDRVSNQPQHF | TGTGCCAGCAAAAGGGACAGGGTTAGCAATCAGCCCCAGCATTTT
few | 21 | TRBJ2-1 | . | TRBV7-8 | CASSLEVRGSPGTTKFNEQFF | TGTGCCAGCAGCCTCGAGGTCCGGGGCTCCCCCGGGACGACCAAATTCAATGAGCAGTTCTTC
. | 16 | TRBJ2-3 | TRBD2 | TRBV20-1 | CSGGTSGRYSTDTQYF | TGCAGCGGAGGGACTAGCGGGAGGTATAGCACAGATACGCAGTATTTT
. | 14 | TRBJ1-2 | TRBD1 | TRBV10-3 | CAISDEGGLRGYTF | TGTGCCATCAGTGATGAAGGGGGCCTTCGGGGCTACACCTTC
. | 15 | TRBJ2-1 | . | TRBV7-6 | CASSLEALAYNEQFF | TGTGCCAGCAGCTTAGAAGCCCTGGCCTACAATGAGCAGTTCTTC
. | 13 | TRBJ2-3 | . | TRBV7-9 | CASPGATTDTQYF | TGTGCCTCCCCGGGGGCTACCACAGATACGCAGTATTTT
few | 15 | TRBJ2-5 | TRBD2 | TRBV6-2/TRBV6-3 | CASSPGLAVQETQYF | TGTGCCAGCAGTCCCGGACTAGCGGTCCAAGAGACCCAGTACTTC
many | 15 | TRBJ2-2 | TRBD2 | TRBV5-1 | CASSKTSGRSGELFF | TGCGCCAGCAGCAAGACTAGCGGGAGAAGTGGGGAGCTGTTTTTT
. | 14 | TRBJ1-2 | . | TRBV5-1 | CASSLRQTNYGYTF | TGCGCCAGCAGCTTGCGTCAGACTAACTATGGCTACACCTTC
few | 15 | TRBJ1-2 | . | TRBV18 | CASSPPMSPNYGYTF | TGTGCCAGCTCACCACCGATGAGCCCTAACTATGGCTACACCTTC
few | 14 | TRBJ1-2 | TRBD1 | TRBV7-2 | CASSLMDRNKGYTF | TGTGCCAGCAGCTTAATGGACAGGAACAAGGGCTACACCTTC
. | 16 | TRBJ2-2 | TRBD2 | TRBV24-1 | CATSAGGGSFTGELFF | TGTGCCACCAGTGCGGGGGGAGGCAGCTTCACCGGGGAGCTGTTTTTT
. | 15 | TRBJ1-1 | . | TRBV9 | CASSATVSTNTEAFF | TGTGCCAGCAGCGCGACAGTTTCTACGAACACTGAAGCTTTCTTT
. | 15 | TRBJ2-5 | . | TRBV5-4 | CASSFSLTSGETQYF | TGTGCCAGCAGCTTCAGTCTGACTAGTGGCGAGACCCAGTACTTC
. | 14 | TRBJ1-5 | . | TRBV12-3/TRBV12-4 | CASPGGGSNQPQHF | TGTGCGTCCCCCGGCGGGGGTAGCAATCAGCCCCAGCATTTT
few | 16 | TRBJ1-5 | TRBD1 | TRBV6-1 | CASMTRGGQTNQPQHF | TGTGCCAGCATGACCCGGGGGGGACAGACAAATCAGCCCCAGCATTTT
many | 14 | TRBJ2-7 | . | TRBV3-1 | CASSQNRLSYEQYF | TGTGCCAGCAGCCAGAACAGGCTATCCTACGAGCAGTACTTC